The clone carrying this TCR beta chain was counted only a few times. Its specificity is not known. The sample belongs to a study of response to subunit inactivated influenza vaccine. Notes on the study in general: Researchers suggested that each seasonal influenza vaccination recruits few new T cells.

Between the trimmed V and J ends, which lost 5 bases and 7 bases, there was a span of 12 bases. CDR1 SGHVS and CDR2 FQNEAQ come from the germline V gene. This CDR3 contains 13 residues. TCRdb reanalysed the RT-PCR reads using MiXCR and keeps one entry per CDR3 protein. The table lists 800,000 or so distinct CDR3 sequences, approximately 21% of them singletons. The J gene is TRBJ1-5, the V gene TRBV7-8; D is unresolved. The sample here was PBMCs from blood, taken 4 to 6 days after vaccination. This sequence originates from a man aged 45-65 years who received an inactivated influenza vaccine. CDR3 in DNA: TGTGCCAGCAGCCCATCGGAGGGCCAGCCCCAGCATTTT. Its translation is CASSPSEGQPQHF.